This TCR beta chain is from a study of T-cell memory formation after mild COVID-19. There are 14 residues in the CDR3. With 4 bases removed from V and 7 bases from J, the gap between germline ends came to 17 bases. Germline CDR1 and CDR2: DFQATT and SNEGSKA (reference sequence). TCRdb analysed the 5' RACE reads with MiXCR anew, one entry per CDR3 protein. Of 350,000 to 500,000 distinct CDR3 sequences listed, 20% to 30% were seen once; the top ten hold about an eighth. The chain couples TRBV20-1 to TRBJ2-1; weak D call: TRBD1 (5 bases). The source is an adult woman who had mild COVID-19 (a few samples of this study predate the infection). Cell type and time point are not known. The sequencing input was PBMCs or a T cell subset sorted from them (not recorded which). The DNA for the CDR3 is TGCAGTGCTACGCGGCCCGACAGAAAAAATGAGCAGTTCTTC. This gives the protein CSATRPDRKNEQFF.